The 24 T cell receptor beta chains listed next were all sequenced from one sample in a study of beta chain features in type 1 diabetes. Reverse transcription of all isolated RNA meant that expressed TCRB transcripts were sequenced. The method was immunoSEQ multiplex PCR; TCRdb's version includes in-frame clones alone and lacks a portion of them. The sample shows around 400,000 clones, over 12% of them seen only once. Sequencing was carried out using naive CD4+ T cells from blood. All receptors come from a woman under 30 in good health.

V usage is TRBV4-2 and J usage is TRBJ2-4, with TRBD2 as a possible D gene (6 bases). Germline CDR1 is LGHNA and CDR2 is YNFKEQ. The germline V and J ends were trimmed by 1 base and 0 bases, with 10 bases remaining between them. The CDR3 spans 16 residues. In DNA, the CDR3 is TGTGCCAGCAGCCAAGCCCAGCGGGTAGCCAAAAACATTCAGTACTTC. Its translation is CASSQAQRVAKNIQYF.

This clone was seen only a few times. The chain couples TRBV27 to TRBJ2-7; D perhaps matches TRBD1 (6 bases). Looked up from germline, CDR1 is MNHEY and CDR2 is SMNVEV (reference sequence). This CDR3 has 12 amino acids. Trimming shortened V by 5 bases and J by 8 bases, and 13 bases separated the two germline ends. The CDR3 sequence: CASSPQGRKQYF. The CDR3 DNA is TGTGCCAGCAGTCCACAGGGCAGAAAGCAGTACTTC.

The rearrangement joins TRBV30 to TRBJ2-3; 7 bases map to TRBD2. CDR3 length equals 15 residues. The V gene's germline CDR1 is GTSNPN and CDR2 SVGIG (reference sequence). The J segment lost 3 bases and the V segment lost 0 bases, leaving 6 bases of the junction unmatched. The CDR3 loop is CAWSVASGLTDTQYF. The CDR3 DNA reads as TGTGCCTGGAGTGTAGCTAGCGGTCTGACAGATACGCAGTATTTT. The variable domain in full, with the rest retrieved from reference TRBV30 and TRBJ2-3, is SQTIHQWPATLVQPVGSPLSLECTVEGTSNPNLYWYRQAAGRGLQLLFYSVGIGQISSEVPQNLSASRPQDRQFILSSKKLLLSDSGFYLCAWSVASGLTDTQYFGPGTRLTVL.

The rearrangement links TRBV6-5 to TRBJ2-3; maybe TRBD1 (6 bases). CDR1 MNHEY and CDR2 SVGAGI come from the germline V gene. V lost 7 bases to trimming and J lost 9 bases, with 20 bases between them. This CDR3 spans 14 amino acids. The CDR3: CASTFAQGTGTQYF. In DNA form, the CDR3 reads TGTGCCAGCACCTTCGCTCAGGGGACGGGCACGCAGTATTTT.

The chain has TRBV5-1 and TRBJ2-7; no reliable D call. CDR1 is SGHRS, CDR2 YFSETQ, per germline. This CDR3 has 13 residues. Trimming left V 4 bases short and J 3 bases short, with 11 bases between. CDR3 sequence (DNA): TGCGCCAGCAGCCCGTCTAACCGCTACGAGCAGTACTTC. This translates into CASSPSNRYEQYF. The entire variable domain, with the rest obtained from reference TRBV5-1 and TRBJ2-7, is as follows: KAGVTQTPRYLIKTRGQQVTLSCSPISGHRSVSWYQQTPGQGLQFLFEYFSETQRNKGNFPGRFSGRQFSNSRSEMNVSTLELGDSALYLCASSPSNRYEQYFGPGTRLTVT.

The chain recombines TRBV25-1 with TRBJ2-1; perhaps TRBD2 as D (6 bases). V was clipped by 7 bases and J by 0 bases, with 13 bases between them. Germline lookup yields CDR1 MGHDK and CDR2 SYGVNS. The CDR3 is 15 amino acids. The CDR3 is CASTAQDYSYNEQFF. In DNA, the CDR3 is TGTGCCAGCACCGCACAGGACTACTCCTACAATGAGCAGTTCTTC. Looking up the rest from reference TRBV25-1 and TRBJ2-1 gives the full variable domain: EADIYQTPRYLVIGTGKKITLECSQTMGHDKMYWYQQDPGMELHLIHYSYGVNSTEKGDLSSESTVSRIRTEHFPLTLESARPSHTSQYLCASTAQDYSYNEQFFGPGTRLTVL.

The chain uses TRBV9 and TRBJ1-2, with TRBD1 matching over 9 bases. The CDR3 totals 18 residues. CDR1 SGDLS and CDR2 YYNGEE come from the germline V gene. Unmatched junction bases numbered 14, after V lost 1 base and J lost 4 bases. The CDR3 sequence: CASSVSSGTGRYTYGYTF. CDR3 DNA sequence: TGTGCCAGCAGCGTAAGCTCGGGGACAGGGAGGTATACCTATGGCTACACCTTC.

The rearrangement uses TRBV7-9 and TRBJ1-1, with D tentatively TRBD1 (5 bases). V was clipped by 5 bases and J by 3 bases, with 19 bases between them. From germline, CDR1 is SEHNR and CDR2 FQNEAQ (reference sequence). The CDR3 contains 16 residues. For the CDR3, the DNA is TGTGCCAGCAGCCACCTCGGGGGAGGGCGCGACACTGAAGCTTTCTTT. It specifies CASSHLGGGRDTEAFF.

The genes are TRBV9 and TRBJ2-1; 7 positions agree with TRBD2. Germline trimming cut 2 bases from V and 0 bases from J; bases unmatched to any gene: 8. The CDR3 is made up of 17 amino acids. Germline V CDR1 and CDR2: SGDLS, YYNGEE. The CDR3 nucleotides are TGTGCCAGCAGCGTTACGCCTAGCGGAGACTCCTACAATGAGCAGTTCTTC. As protein: CASSVTPSGDSYNEQFF.

This clone was picked up a small number of times. The chain recombines TRBV15 with TRBJ1-1; TRBD1 might be the D (5 bases). V was cut by 4 bases and J by 10 bases, with 13 bases left in between. The CDR3 totals 12 residues. Germline CDR1 LNHNV, CDR2 YYDKDF (reference sequence). In nucleotides, the CDR3 is TGTGCCACCAGCAAATACGGCGGGGGAGCTTTCTTT. As protein: CATSKYGGGAFF.

The rearrangement links TRBV6-6 to TRBJ2-3, with a possible D match to TRBD2 (6 bases). This CDR3 has 15 amino acids. Trimming removed 7 bases at V and 1 base at J, with 15 bases between. Germline V gives CDR1 MNHNY, CDR2 SVGAGI (reference sequence). The CDR3 sequence is CASKLAASRTDTQYF. The CDR3 nucleotides are TGTGCCAGCAAATTAGCGGCAAGTCGCACAGATACGCAGTATTTT.

V and J are TRBV30 and TRBJ2-6; 10 nucleotides agree with TRBD1. The CDR3 spans 18 residues. Germline V CDR1 and CDR2: GTSNPN, SVGIG (reference sequence). Trimming removed 4 bases from V and 0 bases from J; junction bases left unmatched: 9. This CDR3 reads CAWTPRTGGFSGANVLTF. DNA of the CDR3: TGTGCCTGGACCCCTCGGACAGGGGGTTTCTCTGGGGCCAACGTCCTGACTTTC.

The chain links TRBV6-5 to TRBJ1-5; TRBD1 matches 8 bases. The CDR3 consists of 12 residues. Germline V gene sequence: CDR1 MNHEY, CDR2 SVGAGI. J lost 6 bases, V lost 10 bases, and 5 bases had no gene match. The CDR3 is CATGQGRQPQHF. CDR3 bases: TGTGCCACAGGACAGGGTCGTCAGCCCCAGCATTTT.

J is TRBJ2-2 and V is TRBV9, with TRBD2 matching 9 bases. The CDR3 length is 15 residues. Germline CDR1 is SGDLS and CDR2 is YYNGEE. The V segment lost 7 bases and the J segment 3 bases; nucleotides outside the gene matches: 7. CDR3 bases: TGTGCCAGCGGCGAGGGACTAGCATACACCGGGGAGCTGTTTTTT. Protein sequence: CASGEGLAYTGELFF.

V and J are TRBV28 and TRBJ1-3; D unclear. The CDR3 has 14 amino acids. Germline V lookup: CDR1 MDHEN, CDR2 SYDVKM. Trimming took off 7 bases at V and 4 bases at J, with 14 bases between the two ends. CDR3 DNA: TGTGCCAGCACCGCCCTGAGGGTCGGAAACACCATATATTTT. Residues: CASTALRVGNTIYF.

This clone was seen a handful of times. The chain recombines TRBV11-1 with TRBJ1-1; weak D call: TRBD1 (5 bases). The CDR3 runs 14 residues. Germline V CDR1 and CDR2: SGHAT, FQDESV (reference sequence). V lost 3 bases and J 4 bases, leaving 12 bases between the germline ends. CDR3 region: CASSFREGGTEAFF. The CDR3 nucleotides read TGTGCCAGCAGCTTCAGGGAGGGCGGCACTGAAGCTTTCTTT.

The sample holds a few counts of this clone. V usage is TRBV30 and J usage is TRBJ1-2; TRBD1 matches 7 bases. From germline, CDR1 is GTSNPN and CDR2 SVGIG (reference sequence). V was pared by 3 bases and J by 5 bases, with 9 bases of the junction left unmatched. The CDR3 spans 14 residues. CDR3 loop: CAWSRTGEAYGYTF. The CDR3 DNA follows: TGTGCCTGGAGCCGAACAGGGGAAGCTTATGGCTACACCTTC.

The genes are TRBV11-2 and TRBJ2-7; TRBD2 matches at 11 bases. CDR3 length: 15 residues. V lost 4 bases, J lost 1 base, and 3 bases stayed unmatched. Germline CDR1 SGHAT, CDR2 FQNNGV. CDR3 DNA sequence: TGTGCCAGCAGCTGGGGACTAGCGGCATCCTACGAGCAGTACTTC. Translation: CASSWGLAASYEQYF.

This clone was seen only a few times. V and J are TRBV6-1 and TRBJ1-1; 8 nucleotides line up with TRBD1. Germline V gene data show CDR1 as MNHNS and CDR2 as SASEGT. CDR3 length equals 15 residues. Trimming removed 4 bases from V and 4 bases from J; junction bases left unmatched: 8. CDR3 loop: CASSGWGQARTEAFF. The CDR3, as DNA: TGTGCCAGCAGTGGGTGGGGACAGGCTCGCACTGAAGCTTTCTTT.

This chain connects TRBV9 to TRBJ1-2; 8 positions agree with TRBD1. There are 14 residues in the CDR3. Trimming took 7 bases from V and 1 from J; bases not matched to a gene: 6. Germline CDR1 and CDR2: SGDLS and YYNGEE. CDR3 residues: CASARTGHNYGYTF. The DNA for the CDR3 is TGTGCCAGCGCCCGGACAGGGCATAACTATGGCTACACCTTC.

V gene TRBV4-2 combines with J gene TRBJ2-1; 9 positions agree with TRBD1. The CDR3 runs 14 residues. V gave up 0 bases and J gave up 15 bases; unmatched junction bases: 9. Germline V gene data show CDR1 as LGHNA and CDR2 as YNFKEQ. The DNA for the CDR3 is TGTGCCAGCAGCCAAGATCCGGGGCCGGGACAGGGGTTCTTC. The encoded protein is CASSQDPGPGQGFF.

The chain recombines TRBV2 with TRBJ1-1; unclear D gene. The V end was cut by 4 bases, the J end by 1 base, with 7 bases between. Germline V gene sequence: CDR1 SNHLY, CDR2 FYNNEI. The CDR3 runs 13 residues. The CDR3 sequence: CASSAQQNTEAFF. The DNA for the CDR3 is TGTGCCAGCAGTGCACAGCAGAACACTGAAGCTTTCTTT.

The chain employs TRBV28 and TRBJ2-2; 8 positions match TRBD1. V trimming: 3 bases; J trimming: 7 bases; junction bases outside the gene matches: 4. This CDR3 region has 14 residues. Germline lookup yields CDR1 MDHEN and CDR2 SYDVKM. For the CDR3, the DNA is TGTGCCAGCAGTTTTACAGGGGGAATCGGGGAGCTGTTTTTT. It is translated as CASSFTGGIGELFF.

This clone was counted between two and nine times. The CDR3 sequence is CASSSGDSRSTDTQYF. The CDR3 DNA reads as TGCGCCAGCAGCTCAGGGGACAGCCGAAGCACAGATACGCAGTATTTT. The chain links TRBV5-1 to TRBJ2-3; 7 nucleotides align to TRBD1. J gave up 0 bases and V 3 bases, and 7 bases lay outside the gene matches. The V gene's germline CDR1 is SGHRS and CDR2 YFSETQ. The CDR3 is made up of 16 amino acids.